A selection of T cell receptor beta chains follows, all from one sample in a study of blood T cell repertoires in COVID-19. Only in-frame clones appear in the TCRdb table, and some are missing; sequencing was by immunoSEQ multiplex PCR. The data contain about 330,000 clones, just over 85% of them singletons. The specimen sequenced was PBMCs or T cells enriched from blood (not recorded which). The receptors originated from a woman aged 18-30 years who had recovered from COVID-19. Each CDR3 is given with its conserved first and last residue. The order of the fields is V gene, D gene, J gene, clone size, CDR3 DNA, CDR3 protein. The D gene is left open where the match is weak. The size field is filled for only some rows; it gives once, few, many or a size class.

v_gene: TRBV19; d_gene: .; j_gene: TRBJ1-5; abundance: .; CDR3nt: TGTGCCAGTAATCCACTGGGCAATCAGCCCCAGCATTTT; CDR3aa: CASNPLGNQPQHF
v_gene: TRBV28; d_gene: .; j_gene: TRBJ1-5; abundance: .; CDR3nt: TGTGCCAGCAGCTACTTAAGCAATCAGCCCCAGCATTTT; CDR3aa: CASSYLSNQPQHF
v_gene: TRBV2; d_gene: .; j_gene: TRBJ1-2; abundance: once; CDR3nt: TGTGCCAGCATTAGAGGGAGGACGCAAGGCTACACCTTC; CDR3aa: CASIRGRTQGYTF
v_gene: TRBV5-4; d_gene: .; j_gene: TRBJ1-1; abundance: .; CDR3nt: TGTGCCAGCAGCCCACAGGGTAGGACTGAAGCTTTCTTT; CDR3aa: CASSPQGRTEAFF
v_gene: TRBV30; d_gene: TRBD1; j_gene: TRBJ1-2; abundance: .; CDR3nt: TGTGCCTGGCTGAGAACAGGGGGCTATGGCTACACCTTC; CDR3aa: CAWLRTGGYGYTF
v_gene: TRBV7-9; d_gene: .; j_gene: TRBJ1-4; abundance: once; CDR3nt: TGTGCCAGCAGCTTTGTTCAGGGCCGTCTCTTTGCAACTAATGAAAAACTGTTTTTT; CDR3aa: CASSFVQGRLFATNEKLFF
v_gene: TRBV9; d_gene: .; j_gene: TRBJ2-5; abundance: .; CDR3nt: TGTGCCAGCAGCGGAGGACTGCGCCAAGAGACCCAGTACTTC; CDR3aa: CASSGGLRQETQYF
v_gene: TRBV6-5; d_gene: .; j_gene: TRBJ1-3; abundance: .; CDR3nt: TGTGCCAGCAGTATACAGGCCTACTCTGGAAACACCATATATTTT; CDR3aa: CASSIQAYSGNTIYF
v_gene: TRBV4-1; d_gene: TRBD1; j_gene: TRBJ1-4; abundance: once; CDR3nt: TGCGCCAGCAGCCGATTACCCGGGACAGGAGCCGAAAAACTGTTTTTT; CDR3aa: CASSRLPGTGAEKLFF
v_gene: TRBV2; d_gene: TRBD1; j_gene: TRBJ1-4; abundance: .; CDR3nt: TGTGCCAGCAGTGACAGGGGGCGCGAAAAACTGTTTTTT; CDR3aa: CASSDRGREKLFF
v_gene: TRBV19; d_gene: .; j_gene: TRBJ2-7; abundance: .; CDR3nt: TGTGCCAGTAGTATGACAGGCGCCTCCTACGAGCAGTACTTC; CDR3aa: CASSMTGASYEQYF
v_gene: TRBV30; d_gene: TRBD2; j_gene: TRBJ2-7; abundance: .; CDR3nt: TGTGCCTGGAGTGTACAGAGGACTAGCTTTTATCGTACCTACGAGCAGTACTTC; CDR3aa: CAWSVQRTSFYRTYEQYF
v_gene: TRBV2; d_gene: .; j_gene: TRBJ1-5; abundance: few; CDR3nt: TGTGCCAGCAGTGGGACAGTTAATCAGCCCCAGCATTTT; CDR3aa: CASSGTVNQPQHF
v_gene: TRBV5-1; d_gene: .; j_gene: TRBJ1-2; abundance: few; CDR3nt: TGCGCCAGCAGCTTGGCCACAGAGAGTATCTATGGCTACACCTTC; CDR3aa: CASSLATESIYGYTF
v_gene: TRBV5-1; d_gene: .; j_gene: TRBJ2-6; abundance: .; CDR3nt: TGCGCCAGCAGCTGGGAGTCTGGGGCCAACGTCCTGACTTTC; CDR3aa: CASSWESGANVLTF
v_gene: TRBV18; d_gene: .; j_gene: TRBJ2-1; abundance: .; CDR3nt: TGTGCCAGCTCATCCAATAGCGGTAGTGAGCAGTTCTTC; CDR3aa: CASSSNSGSEQFF
v_gene: TRBV27; d_gene: TRBD1; j_gene: TRBJ2-3; abundance: .; CDR3nt: TGTGCCAGACGGACAGGGGGGACAGATACGCAGTATTTT; CDR3aa: CARRTGGTDTQYF
v_gene: TRBV19; d_gene: .; j_gene: TRBJ2-3; abundance: .; CDR3nt: TGTGCCAGTAGTATATCCCCGTCCCCCACAGATACGCAGTATTTT; CDR3aa: CASSISPSPTDTQYF
v_gene: TRBV7-6; d_gene: TRBD1; j_gene: TRBJ2-3; abundance: .; CDR3nt: TGTGCCAGCAGCTTACAGGGGGCTAGCACAGATACGCAGTATTTT; CDR3aa: CASSLQGASTDTQYF